This entry lists 19 T cell receptor beta chains sequenced from one sample in a study of blood T cells in healthy people across ages. The second PCR ran about 6 to 11 cycles with a sample-barcoded 5' primer and J-beta primers. Via MiXCR, TCRdb re-called the 5' RACE reads, giving one row per CDR3 protein. The data contain some 760,000 distinct CDR3 sequences, 25% of them singletons. This same sample was also part of a study on T cells of mothers and their children.

Input material: blood. The receptors originated from a boy under 18 in good health.

The V call is TRBV20-1, the J call TRBJ1-1; no reliable D call. Germline V gene lookup returns CDR1 DFQATT and CDR2 SNEGSKA (reference sequence). The CDR3 runs to 11 residues. The CDR3 coding sequence is TGCAGCCCACAGCTGAACACTGAAGCTTTCTTT. It specifies CSPQLNTEAFF.

A few counts support this clonotype. The chain links TRBV7-8 to TRBJ2-2; perhaps TRBD1 as D (5 bases). Germline V gives CDR1 SGHVS, CDR2 FQNEAQ. Trimming removed 5 bases at V and 0 bases at J, with 10 bases between. CDR3 length: 15 amino acids. CDR3 residues: CASSQGIANTGELFF. The CDR3 bases are TGTGCCAGCAGCCAGGGAATAGCGAACACCGGGGAGCTGTTTTTT.

This clonotype showed up just a few times. The chain combines TRBV27 with TRBJ2-7; D not certain. The CDR3 length is 11 residues. Germline CDR1 reads MNHEY; CDR2 reads SMNVEV (reference sequence). V gave up 3 bases and J gave up 6 bases, with 6 bases separating them. The CDR3 DNA reads TGTGCCAGCAGTTTTGGTCGCGAGCAGTACTTC. Encoded protein: CASSFGREQYF.

The chain carries TRBV6-1 and TRBJ1-2; no definite D call. The CDR3 consists of 11 residues. Germline V gene sequence: CDR1 MNHNS, CDR2 SASEGT. With 1 base removed from V and 8 bases from J, the gap between germline ends came to 5 bases. As DNA, the CDR3 is TGTGCCAGCAGTGAAGTTGGGGGCTACACCTTC. It specifies CASSEVGGYTF.

V is TRBV7-8 and J is TRBJ2-5; TRBD1 aligns across 8 bases. V dropped 4 bases and J dropped 4; count of bases not matched to a gene: 14. Germline CDR1 and CDR2: SGHVS and FQNEAQ. CDR3 length: 17 residues. The CDR3 loop reads CASSSLMTGQARETQYF. DNA for the CDR3: TGTGCCAGCAGCTCACTCATGACGGGACAGGCTCGAGAGACCCAGTACTTC. The full variable domain, in which reference TRBV7-8 and TRBJ2-5 provide the parts outside the CDR3, is GAGVSQSPRYKVAKRGQDVALRCDPISGHVSLFWYQQALGQGPEFLTYFQNEAQLDKSGLPSDRFFAERPEGSVSTLKIQRTQQEDSAVYLCASSSLMTGQARETQYFGPGTRLLVL.

Worth noting for this clonotype: A read error may produce the germline difference seen at one junction end. The chain carries TRBV4-1 and TRBJ2-1; the match to TRBD1 covers 8 bases. Germline V gene lookup returns CDR1 MGHRA and CDR2 YSYEKL. The CDR3 is 13 amino acids. Here the CDR3 reads CAGSSPQGGEQFF. The CDR3, as DNA: TGCGCCGGCAGCTCTCCACAGGGGGGTGAGCAGTTCTTC.

This clonotype came up a few times. The J gene is TRBJ2-5, the V gene TRBV29-1, with 9 bases matching TRBD1. J was trimmed by 2 bases and V by 6 bases; bases with no gene match: 4. The CDR3 has 13 residues. CDR1 SQVTM and CDR2 ANQGSEA come from the germline V gene. The CDR3 DNA sequence: TGCAGCGTCGGGACAGGGACACAAGAGACCCAGTACTTC. Protein sequence: CSVGTGTQETQYF.

CDR3 sequence reads: CASSPRGAGEQFF. The CDR3, as DNA: TGTGCCAGCAGCCCAAGAGGGGCGGGTGAGCAGTTCTTC. The chain couples TRBV7-2 to TRBJ2-1, with D tentatively TRBD1 or TRBD2 (5 bases each). Trimming removed 5 bases at V and 9 bases at J, with 14 bases between. This CDR3 spans 13 amino acids. In germline, CDR1 is SGHTA, CDR2 FQGNSA.

This clonotype was counted a few times. The rearrangement links TRBV6-5 to TRBJ2-1, with TRBD2 as a possible D gene (5 bases). This CDR3 region has 13 residues. CDR1 is MNHEY, CDR2 SVGAGI, per germline. Trimming cost V 6 bases and J 7 bases, with 13 bases left between them. Here the CDR3 reads CASSRGDRNEQFF. The CDR3 DNA reads as TGTGCCAGCAGCCGGGGAGACCGAAATGAGCAGTTCTTC.

In its sample, this clonotype was seen once. CDR3 residues: CASSPPITDGYTF. The CDR3 bases are TGCGCCAGCAGCCCTCCTATCACCGATGGCTACACCTTC. The chain links TRBV5-1 to TRBJ1-2, with D uncertain. Germline-derived CDR1 and CDR2 are SGHRS and YFSETQ. CDR3 size: 13 residues. The germline V and J ends were trimmed by 4 bases and 6 bases, with 13 bases remaining between them.

This chain joins TRBV4-2 and TRBJ2-4; D assignment may be TRBD1 or TRBD2 (5 bases each). The CDR3 consists of 13 residues. The germline V gene has CDR1 LGHNA and CDR2 YNFKEQ. Trimming took off 0 bases at V and 8 bases at J, with 8 bases between the two ends. CDR3 amino acids: CASSQELGDIQYF. The CDR3 nucleotides read TGTGCCAGCAGCCAAGAATTGGGGGACATTCAGTACTTC.

As for this clonotype: Compared with germline, one end of the junction differs, possibly owing to a read error. The V gene is TRBV6-6, the J gene TRBJ2-7; 7 bases match TRBD1. Germline V gene lookup returns CDR1 MNHNY and CDR2 SVGAGI (reference sequence). CDR3 length: 14 residues. The CDR3 DNA is TGTGCCAGCAGTCCCGGGACAGAGATAGCAGTACTAGACTTC. It specifies CASSPGTEIAVLDF.

This clonotype appeared a few times. The V and J genes are TRBV4-3 and TRBJ1-5; D remains ambiguous. The CDR3 covers 16 residues. The V gene lost 0 bases and the J gene lost 3 bases, with 12 bases spanning the gap. Germline CDR1 LGHNA, CDR2 YSLEER. Here the CDR3 reads CASSQDRGRTNQPQHF. The DNA for the CDR3 is TGCGCCAGCAGCCAAGATAGAGGCAGGACCAATCAGCCCCAGCATTTT.

Points on this clonotype: A much more abundant neighbour one base away suggests this may be a read error. This chain joins TRBV9 and TRBJ2-3, with a weak D call TRBD2 (7 bases). Germline V gene data show CDR1 as SGDLS and CDR2 as YYNGEE. This CDR3 is built from 14 residues. In nucleotides, the CDR3 is TGTGCCAGCAGCATACTTGGGGGGGCAGATACGCAGTGTTTT. It specifies CASSILGGADTQCF.

The gene calls are TRBV2 and TRBJ2-5; a weak D match, TRBD2 (6 bases). V gave up 4 bases and J gave up 0 bases, with 12 bases separating them. CDR3 size: 15 residues. The germline V gene has CDR1 SNHLY and CDR2 FYNNEI. For the CDR3, the DNA is TGTGCCAGCAGTGCCGGGGGATCGTACCAAGAGACCCAGTACTTC. Translated: CASSAGGSYQETQYF.

V usage is TRBV5-1 and J usage is TRBJ2-5, with D unclear. Per germline, CDR1 SGHRS and CDR2 YFSETQ. The V end lost 4 bases, the J end lost 2 bases, and 12 bases lay between the germline ends. The CDR3 spans 14 residues. CDR3 nucleotide sequence: TGCGCCAGCAGCCTTACGTCAATACAAGAGACCCAGTACTTC. It translates to CASSLTSIQETQYF.

This clonotype has more than one count but fewer than ten. The CDR3 protein is CASISHHRGAETQYF. The CDR3 DNA is TGTGCCAGCATTTCGCACCACCGGGGCGCGGAGACCCAGTACTTC. The V and J genes are TRBV28 and TRBJ2-5; tentatively, D is TRBD1 or TRBD2 (5 bases each). Trimming left V 7 bases short and J 5 bases short, with 20 bases between. This CDR3 comprises 15 residues. Per the germline V gene, CDR1 is MDHEN and CDR2 is SYDVKM.

This clonotype appeared a few times. The rearrangement joins TRBV7-2 to TRBJ2-5; 7 positions match TRBD2. The CDR3 sequence is 15 residues long. V dropped 1 base and J dropped 5; count of bases not matched to a gene: 7. CDR1 and CDR2 from the germline V gene are SGHTA and FQGNSA. CDR3 loop: CASSLGGRAGETQYF. The CDR3 DNA reads TGTGCCAGCAGCTTAGGGGGGAGGGCCGGGGAGACCCAGTACTTC.

About this clonotype: One junction end disagrees with the germline gene, perhaps due to a read error. The J gene is TRBJ1-2, the V gene TRBV20-1; 9 positions agree with TRBD1. The CDR3 has 14 residues. Looked up from germline, CDR1 is DFQATT and CDR2 is SNEGSKA (reference sequence). CDR3 sequence (DNA): TGCAGTGCTAGAGAGGACAGGGGTAACCATGGCTACACCTTC. This codes for CSAREDRGNHGYTF.